Below are 27 T cell receptor beta chains sequenced from a single sample in a study of OX40 agonist ivuxolimab in advanced cancers. Profiling relied on immunoSEQ multiplex PCR, and the TCRdb table lists in-frame clones only, not all of them. The sample has about 22,000 clones; 80% to 90% are singletons. Here the sequenced sample was CD4+ or CD8+ T cells sorted from blood, taken in a trial of the OX40 agonist ivuxolimab. The source is an adult with an advanced solid tumor such as melanoma, head and neck, liver or kidney cancer.

This sequence joins TRBV6-1 and TRBJ1-2; D is ambiguous. The germline V gene has CDR1 MNHNS and CDR2 SASEGT. CDR3 length: 15 amino acids. Trimming cost V 0 bases and J 6 bases, with 14 bases left between them. The CDR3 DNA is TGTGCCAGCAGTGAAGCTGACCGGGTCGGAGATGGCTACACCTTC. Its translation: CASSEADRVGDGYTF.

The chain joins TRBV4-1 to TRBJ2-3, with 8 nucleotides matching TRBD2. CDR3 length: 16 amino acids. After removal of 3 bases from V and 1 base from J, the junction contained 6 bases not matched to a gene. Per the germline V gene, CDR1 is MGHRA and CDR2 is YSYEKL. Here the CDR3 DNA reads TGCGCCAGCAGCCACCTCGGGGGGGAGCGCACAGATACGCAGTATTTT. It encodes CASSHLGGERTDTQYF.

The CDR3 region has the DNA TGTGCCAGCAGATCAAGGACAGGGCTTTATGGCTACACCTTC. Residues: CASRSRTGLYGYTF. The gene calls are TRBV5-8 and TRBJ1-2; 8 bases fit TRBD1. V shed 5 bases, J shed 5 bases, and the junction held 8 bases outside the gene matches. The CDR3 has 14 residues. Germline V gene data show CDR1 as SGHTS and CDR2 as YDEGEE.

J is TRBJ2-3 and V is TRBV2; the D is unclear. This CDR3 is 12 amino acids long. The germline V gene has CDR1 SNHLY and CDR2 FYNNEI. V was pared by 6 bases and J by 2 bases, with 6 bases between. The CDR3 nucleotides are TGTGCCAGCAGGCCTTACACAGATACGCAGTATTTT. Residues: CASRPYTDTQYF.

The chain has TRBV6-5 and TRBJ2-7; possibly TRBD1 for D (6 bases). Germline-derived CDR1 and CDR2 are MNHEY and SVGAGI. The V and J ends lost 2 bases and 5 bases respectively, with 10 bases between them. This CDR3 contains 13 residues. CDR3 amino acids: CASSYDGTNEQYF. In nucleotides, the CDR3 is TGTGCCAGCAGTTACGACGGGACAAACGAGCAGTACTTC.

This chain uses TRBV7-9 with TRBJ1-1; possible D gene TRBD1, 6 bases. The V and J ends lost 7 bases and 0 bases respectively, with 21 bases between them. CDR1 and CDR2 from the germline V gene are SEHNR and FQNEAQ (reference sequence). This CDR3 has 17 residues. The CDR3 reads CASTDITSTGLNTEAFF. The CDR3 DNA reads TGTGCCAGCACCGATATTACCTCGACAGGCCTGAACACTGAAGCTTTCTTT.

The V and J genes are TRBV27 and TRBJ2-7; 7 bases map to TRBD1. V was clipped by 5 bases and J by 2 bases; unmatched bases: 6. The germline V gene has CDR1 MNHEY and CDR2 SMNVEV (reference sequence). The CDR3 runs to 14 residues. CDR3 nucleotides: TGTGCCAGCAGTATGACAGGGCCGACCTACGAGCAGTACTTC. Protein: CASSMTGPTYEQYF.

The rearrangement uses TRBV19 and TRBJ2-1; TRBD1 agrees at 7 bases. Germline trimming cut 8 bases from V and 4 bases from J; bases unmatched to any gene: 5. Per germline, CDR1 LNHDA and CDR2 SQIVND (reference sequence). The CDR3 runs 13 residues. The DNA for the CDR3 is TGTGCCAGTCAACCGGGACAGTACAATGAGCAGTTCTTC. Protein sequence: CASQPGQYNEQFF.

The table lists this clone with a few counts. The rearrangement joins TRBV7-9 to TRBJ2-1; 8 bases align to TRBD2. Germline CDR1 is SEHNR and CDR2 is FQNEAQ (reference sequence). The CDR3 totals 11 residues. With 6 bases clipped from V and 14 bases from J, the junction kept 6 bases outside the gene matches. DNA of the CDR3: TGTGCCAGCAGGGCGGGACTAGAAGAGTTCTTC. It specifies CASRAGLEEFF.

The chain links TRBV29-1 to TRBJ1-2; 8 bases align to TRBD1. Germline V gene sequence: CDR1 SQVTM, CDR2 ANQGSEA. The CDR3 has 14 residues. With V trimmed by 3 bases and J by 6 bases, 9 bases remained unmatched. CDR3 loop: CSVELETGVNGYTF. CDR3 bases: TGCAGCGTTGAGCTCGAGACAGGGGTAAATGGCTACACCTTC.

V and J are TRBV5-6 and TRBJ2-1; no reliable D call. Germline V gene lookup returns CDR1 SGHDT and CDR2 YYEEEE. CDR3 length equals 12 residues. V dropped 0 bases and J dropped 15 bases, with 13 bases sitting between them. CDR3 bases: TGTGCCAGCAGCTTGGCGTCCGGTCAAGGGTTCTTC. Its translation: CASSLASGQGFF.

V is TRBV30 and J is TRBJ1-3; D is uncertain. The CDR3 totals 14 residues. In germline, CDR1 is GTSNPN, CDR2 SVGIG (reference sequence). The V end was cut by 3 bases, the J end by 4 bases, with 13 bases between. The CDR3 protein is CAWSPTPSGNTIYF. The CDR3 DNA sequence: TGTGCCTGGAGCCCCACCCCATCCGGAAACACCATATATTTT.

CDR3: CATSREGDRGRGANVLTF. The CDR3 nucleotides are TGTGCCACCAGCAGAGAGGGGGACAGGGGGCGCGGAGCCAACGTCCTGACTTTC. This chain links TRBV15 with TRBJ2-6; 12 nucleotides align to TRBD1. The germline CDR1 and CDR2 sequences are LNHNV and YYDKDF (reference sequence). V shed 0 bases and J 7 bases; nucleotides not matched to a gene: 7. The CDR3 covers 18 residues.

V usage is TRBV6-5 and J usage is TRBJ1-2; maybe TRBD1 (5 bases). V gave up 2 bases and J gave up 6 bases, with 10 bases separating them. Germline loops: CDR1 MNHEY, CDR2 SVGAGI. The CDR3 consists of 13 residues. CDR3 residues: CASSYTGGDGYTF. CDR3 in DNA: TGTGCCAGCAGTTACACGGGGGGGGATGGCTACACCTTC.

This sequence joins TRBV7-2 and TRBJ1-5; TRBD1 agrees at 9 bases. The CDR3 runs 15 residues. The germline gives CDR1 SGHTA, CDR2 FQGNSA. J lost 4 bases, V lost 3 bases, and 4 bases had no gene match. The CDR3 here is CASSLGQGLNQPQHF. The CDR3 bases are TGTGCCAGCAGCTTGGGACAGGGCTTAAATCAGCCCCAGCATTTT.

The rearrangement links TRBV7-2 to TRBJ2-7, with 12 positions matching TRBD1. The CDR3 has 16 residues. V lost 1 base and J lost 4; bases outside the gene matches: 5. Looked up from germline, CDR1 is SGHTA and CDR2 is FQGNSA. The CDR3: CASSLEGTGGEYEQYF. CDR3 nucleotide sequence: TGTGCCAGCAGCTTAGAGGGGACAGGGGGCGAGTACGAGCAGTACTTC.

V and J are TRBV30 and TRBJ2-7, with 7 positions matching TRBD1. Trimming removed 2 bases from V and 2 bases from J; junction bases left unmatched: 3. The CDR3 loop spans 13 amino acids. Germline V CDR1 and CDR2: GTSNPN, SVGIG (reference sequence). The CDR3 region has the DNA TGTGCCTGGAGTTTCGGGACAGCCTACGAGCAGTACTTC. The encoded protein is CAWSFGTAYEQYF.

The chain carries TRBV30 and TRBJ2-5; no reliable D call. CDR3 size: 16 residues. V gave up 0 bases and J gave up 3 bases, with 17 bases separating them. Looked up from germline, CDR1 is GTSNPN and CDR2 is SVGIG (reference sequence). For the CDR3, the DNA is TGTGCCTGGAGTGTGGCTCCGGGCCAGGAAGAAGAGACCCAGTACTTC. Its translation: CAWSVAPGQEEETQYF.

The chain employs TRBV30 and TRBJ2-1; TRBD1 agrees at 8 bases. Germline V gene sequence: CDR1 GTSNPN, CDR2 SVGIG (reference sequence). The CDR3 has 14 residues. Trimming took 0 bases from V and 8 from J; bases not matched to a gene: 6. CDR3 bases: TGTGCCTGGAGTGTGGGGACAGGCGGGGATGAGCAGTTCTTC. Its protein is CAWSVGTGGDEQFF.

The chain combines TRBV6-6 with TRBJ1-1; D is perhaps TRBD1 (6 bases). Germline CDR1 is MNHNY and CDR2 is SVGAGI (reference sequence). The CDR3 spans 12 residues. V was clipped by 6 bases and J by 8 bases, with 13 bases between them. CDR3 nucleotides: TGTGCCAGCAGCCCATCCGGGACAGAAGCTTTCTTT. As protein: CASSPSGTEAFF.

The chain joins TRBV19 to TRBJ2-7, with 7 bases aligning to TRBD1. Germline V gives CDR1 LNHDA, CDR2 SQIVND (reference sequence). This CDR3 is built from 13 residues. Unmatched junction bases numbered 0, after V lost 1 base and J lost 3 bases. The CDR3 sequence: CASSIGTGYEQYF. The CDR3, as DNA: TGTGCCAGTAGTATAGGGACAGGCTACGAGCAGTACTTC.

The chain is built from TRBV21-1 and TRBJ1-6; whether TRBD1, the table's D call, matches the DNA was not checked. TRBV21-1 is listed as a pseudogene. The CDR3 runs 17 residues. This chain's CDR3 is CASSKAPRFVHNSPLHF. The CDR3 DNA reads TGTGCCAGCAGCAAAGCCCCCAGGTTCGTACATAATTCACCCCTCCACTTT.

Here the CDR3 reads CAWSPGLASTDTQYF. CDR3 coding DNA: TGTGCCTGGAGCCCGGGACTAGCTAGCACAGATACGCAGTATTTT. V usage is TRBV30 and J usage is TRBJ2-3; 9 nucleotides line up with TRBD2. Germline V gene lookup returns CDR1 GTSNPN and CDR2 SVGIG (reference sequence). This CDR3 is built from 15 residues. J was trimmed by 0 bases and V by 3 bases; bases with no gene match: 4.

The rearrangement joins TRBV27 to TRBJ1-4; no firm D call. Germline V gives CDR1 MNHEY, CDR2 SMNVEV (reference sequence). V was pared by 3 bases and J by 8 bases, with 13 bases between. This CDR3 is 14 amino acids long. CDR3 in DNA: TGTGCCAGCAGTTTCGGCGGGGAGGAGGAAAAACTGTTTTTT. This gives the protein CASSFGGEEEKLFF.

The J gene is TRBJ1-1, the V gene TRBV11-3; D gene ambiguous. The CDR3 spans 12 residues. Germline V CDR1 and CDR2: SGHNT, YENEEA. V lost 5 bases, J lost 6 bases, and 10 bases lay in between. CDR3 nucleotides: TGTGCCAGCAGCGCCACGGGGTCTGAAGCTTTCTTT. This translates into CASSATGSEAFF.

The chain joins TRBV30 to TRBJ1-3; 7 bases are shared with TRBD1. Per the germline V gene, CDR1 is GTSNPN and CDR2 is SVGIG (reference sequence). The CDR3 contains 14 residues. V gave up 4 bases and J gave up 1 base; unmatched junction bases: 4. The CDR3 region is CAWTLTGSGNTIYF. CDR3 nucleotide sequence: TGTGCCTGGACCTTGACAGGGTCTGGAAACACCATATATTTT.

The rearrangement links TRBV19 to TRBJ1-2; 7 nucleotides match TRBD1. The CDR3 has 14 residues. Per germline, CDR1 LNHDA and CDR2 SQIVND (reference sequence). V was pared by 0 bases and J by 6 bases, with 4 bases of the junction left unmatched. In DNA form, the CDR3 reads TGTGCCAGTAGTATAGAGGGAGGGGGCGATGGCTACACCTTC. It codes for CASSIEGGGDGYTF.